Included here is one T cell receptor beta chain sequence, with context. Data came from immunoSEQ multiplex PCR; TCRdb stores just in-frame clones and leaves some out. The table lists tens of thousands of clones, less than 95% of them singletons. The sample belongs to a study of OX40 agonist ivuxolimab in advanced cancers. Study as a whole: Patients achieving partial responses numbered three: one hepatocellular carcinoma case and two cutaneous melanoma cases.

The TCR originated in an adult with an advanced solid tumor such as melanoma, head and neck, liver or kidney cancer. The sample here was CD4+ or CD8+ T cells sorted from blood, taken in a trial of the OX40 agonist ivuxolimab.

The DNA of the CDR3 is TGTGCCACCAGCAGAGATCTATTCACTGAAGCTTTCTTT. It yields the protein CATSRDLFTEAFF. V is TRBV15 and J is TRBJ1-1; D is ambiguous. The ends were cut back, 0 bases at V and 4 bases at J, with 6 bases in the middle. The CDR3 spans 13 residues. Germline V lookup: CDR1 LNHNV, CDR2 YYDKDF (reference sequence).